What follows are 18 T cell receptor beta chains derived from one specimen sequenced in a study of response to subunit inactivated influenza vaccine. TCRdb fed the RT-PCR reads into MiXCR, producing one record per CDR3 protein. The sample has approximately 520,000 distinct CDR3 sequences; about 15% are singletons. This specimen consisted of CD4+ T cells sorted from PBMCs, obtained 23 months after vaccination. The receptors were gathered from a man between 50 and 69 years old who received an inactivated influenza vaccine.

The chain joins TRBV5-1 to TRBJ1-1, with TRBD1 as a possible D gene (5 bases). The V end lost 6 bases, the J end lost 4 bases, and 19 bases lay between the germline ends. The CDR3 loop spans 15 amino acids. From germline, CDR1 is SGHRS and CDR2 YFSETQ. CDR3 amino acids: CASTASVGLGTEAFF. In nucleotides, the CDR3 is TGCGCCAGCACCGCGAGCGTGGGGCTCGGCACTGAAGCTTTCTTT.

Only a few counts were recorded for this clonotype. This chain uses TRBV25-1 with TRBJ2-5, with 7 bases that match TRBD1. J was trimmed by 5 bases and V by 8 bases; bases with no gene match: 14. CDR1 and CDR2 (germline): MGHDK, SYGVNS. This CDR3 contains 15 residues. Here the CDR3 reads CASGDSGQVLETQYF. For the CDR3, the DNA is TGTGCCAGCGGAGACTCCGGACAGGTCCTCGAGACCCAGTACTTC.

V gene TRBV20-1 combines with J gene TRBJ2-1; D remains ambiguous. The germline CDR1 and CDR2 sequences are DFQATT and SNEGSKA (reference sequence). Trimming stripped 0 bases from V and 7 bases from J, with 10 bases between. The CDR3 is 13 residues long. CDR3 nucleotides: TGCAGTGCTAGAGAGCAGAGTGGGAATGAGCAGTTCTTC. Translation: CSAREQSGNEQFF.

This clonotype came up many times. CDR3 protein: CASSLRQGTDTQYF. The DNA of the CDR3 is TGTGCCAGCAGCTTGAGACAGGGCACAGATACGCAGTATTTT. This rearrangement joins TRBV12-3 or TRBV12-4 to TRBJ2-3; perhaps TRBD1 as D (6 bases). Trimming cost V 6 bases and J 1 base, with 11 bases left between them. The CDR3 extends over 14 amino acids.

The table lists this clonotype with a few counts. This rearrangement joins TRBV11-2 to TRBJ2-3; 9 positions match TRBD2. The CDR3 has 16 amino acids. Germline V CDR1 and CDR2: SGHAT, FQNNGV. V gave up 5 bases and J gave up 5 bases; unmatched junction bases: 11. CDR3 residues: CASSRRGRGGKDTQYF. The CDR3 DNA follows: TGTGCCAGCAGCCGAAGGGGGCGGGGGGGCAAAGATACGCAGTATTTT.

This clonotype occurred a few times. The chain links TRBV19 to TRBJ1-5; D is uncertain. Per germline, CDR1 LNHDA and CDR2 SQIVND (reference sequence). The CDR3 runs to 14 residues. Trimming left V 4 bases short and J 11 bases short, with 18 bases between. The CDR3 sequence: CASSTHSGVEAQHF. In nucleotides, the CDR3 is TGTGCCAGTAGTACCCACAGCGGCGTGGAAGCCCAGCATTTT.

The chain links TRBV20-1 to TRBJ2-3; the match to TRBD2 covers 13 bases. J lost 2 bases, V lost 1 base, and 6 bases had no gene match. The CDR3 totals 17 residues. The V gene's germline CDR1 is DFQATT and CDR2 SNEGSKA (reference sequence). CDR3 nucleotide sequence: TGCAGTGCTAGAGGAAGGACTAGCGGGGGATACACAGATACGCAGTATTTT. It is translated as CSARGRTSGGYTDTQYF.

The chain links TRBV20-1 to TRBJ2-3; D call uncertain. This CDR3 region has 14 residues. V lost 5 bases to trimming and J lost 6 bases, with 18 bases between them. CDR1 is DFQATT, CDR2 SNEGSKA, per germline (reference sequence). In DNA, the CDR3 is TGCAGTGCTGGAAAGACAAACCGGATGGATACGCAGTATTTT. This gives the protein CSAGKTNRMDTQYF.

This clonotype was observed a few times. The chain is built from TRBV25-1 and TRBJ2-7; D is uncertain. Germline lookup yields CDR1 MGHDK and CDR2 SYGVNS. V shed 4 bases and J shed 3 bases, with 4 bases lying between them. The CDR3 contains 11 residues. The chain's CDR3 is CASSGDYEQYF. The CDR3 region has the DNA TGTGCCAGCAGTGGGGACTACGAGCAGTACTTC.

In this sample, this clonotype turned up a few times. V usage is TRBV28 and J usage is TRBJ2-7; D remains ambiguous. V was shortened by 6 bases and J by 7 bases, with 16 bases between the two germline ends. This CDR3 region has 13 residues. CDR1 MDHEN and CDR2 SYDVKM come from the germline V gene. In DNA form, the CDR3 reads TGTGCCAGCAGAACCCAGCAAAGTCGGGAGCAGTACTTC. This encodes CASRTQQSREQYF. The whole variable domain, remainder taken from reference TRBV28 and TRBJ2-7, is DVKVTQSSRYLVKRTGEKVFLECVQDMDHENMFWYRQDPGLGLRLIYFSYDVKMKEKGDIPEGYSVSREKKERFSLILESASTNQTSMYLCASRTQQSREQYFGPGTRLTVT.

This clonotype showed up many times. This sequence joins TRBV6-1 and TRBJ2-7; the D is unclear. Looked up from germline, CDR1 is MNHNS and CDR2 is SASEGT. The CDR3 is 14 residues long. Trimming removed 4 bases at V and 0 bases at J, with 10 bases between. The CDR3 reads CASSAGRNSYEQYF. In DNA, the CDR3 is TGTGCCAGCAGTGCCGGACGTAACTCCTACGAGCAGTACTTC.

The rearrangement joins TRBV12-3 or TRBV12-4 to TRBJ1-2, with 9 bases aligning to TRBD1. Trimming removed 0 bases from V and 8 bases from J; junction bases left unmatched: 7. This CDR3 spans 15 amino acids. CDR3 nucleotide sequence: TGTGCCAGCAGTTTAGCGACAGGGGGTTTAGAGGGCTACACCTTC. It codes for CASSLATGGLEGYTF.

This clonotype was observed a handful of times. This rearrangement joins TRBV11-2 to TRBJ2-2, with D maybe TRBD1 (5 bases). Trimming cost V 1 base and J 4 bases, with 7 bases left between them. This CDR3 region has 14 residues. CDR1 is SGHAT, CDR2 FQNNGV, per germline. The CDR3 sequence: CASSLGQFTGELFF. For the CDR3, the DNA is TGTGCCAGCAGCTTAGGACAGTTCACCGGGGAGCTGTTTTTT. The full variable domain, rest sourced from reference TRBV11-2 and TRBJ2-2, is EAGVAQSPRYKIIEKRQSVAFWCNPISGHATLYWYQQILGQGPKLLIQFQNNGVVDDSQLPKDRFSAERLKGVDSTLKIQPAKLEDSAVYLCASSLGQFTGELFFGEGSRLTVL.

There are many counts of this clonotype. V gene TRBV12-3 or TRBV12-4 combines with J gene TRBJ2-4, with 10 bases matching TRBD2. The CDR3 is 16 amino acids. Unmatched junction bases numbered 11, after V lost 6 bases and J lost 6 bases. This CDR3 is CASRRDSSGSGNIQYF. The DNA for the CDR3 is TGTGCCAGCAGACGTGACTCTAGCGGGAGTGGAAACATTCAGTACTTC.

This clonotype was seen only a few times. The chain recombines TRBV11-2 with TRBJ2-3; D is unclear. Germline lookup yields CDR1 SGHAT and CDR2 FQNNGV. The CDR3 covers 15 residues. V was cut by 0 bases and J by 2 bases, with 9 bases left in between. CDR3 in DNA: TGTGCCAGCAGCTTAGAAAAGGCGCACACAGATACGCAGTATTTT. Amino acid sequence: CASSLEKAHTDTQYF.

To note about this clonotype: Because it lacks the conserved phenylalanine or tryptophan at the end, this CDR3 is likely a read error. The chain joins TRBV20-1 to TRBJ2-7; weak D call: TRBD2 (5 bases). CDR3 length: 12 amino acids. The ends were cut back, 6 bases at V and 4 bases at J, with 13 bases in the middle. Per the germline V gene, CDR1 is DFQATT and CDR2 is SNEGSKA (reference sequence). CDR3 in amino acids: CSAAGGRYEQYL. CDR3 in DNA: TGCAGTGCGGCCGGTGGGAGATACGAGCAGTACCTC.

This clonotype was seen more than once but under ten times. The chain is built from TRBV5-1 and TRBJ1-2; D is possibly TRBD1 (6 bases). Trimming took 3 bases from V and 4 from J, leaving 13 bases between them. The length of the CDR3 is 14 residues. Germline CDR1 and CDR2: SGHRS and YFSETQ. Written as DNA, the CDR3 is TGCGCCAGCAGCTCTGGGGGCAGCCTCTATGGCTACACCTTC. Protein: CASSSGGSLYGYTF. Full variable domain (outside the CDR3, taken from reference TRBV5-1 and TRBJ1-2): KAGVTQTPRYLIKTRGQQVTLSCSPISGHRSVSWYQQTPGQGLQFLFEYFSETQRNKGNFPGRFSGRQFSNSRSEMNVSTLELGDSALYLCASSSGGSLYGYTFGSGTRLTVV.

In this sample, this clonotype turned up a few times. The chain couples TRBV3-1 to TRBJ1-6; weak D call: TRBD1 (6 bases). This CDR3 is built from 15 residues. The germline V and J ends were trimmed by 0 bases and 7 bases, with 10 bases remaining between them. CDR1 is LGHDT and CDR2 is YNNKEL in the germline V gene (reference sequence). The DNA for the CDR3 is TGTGCCAGCAGCCAAGAGACAGGAGGAAATTCACCCCTCCACTTT. It is translated as CASSQETGGNSPLHF.